Here is one TCR beta chain with its context. The target antigen is unknown. The data originate from a study of OX40 agonist ivuxolimab in advanced cancers. The wider study: At 0.01 to 10 mg/kg, ivuxolimab was administered intravenously to patients every 2 weeks. Treatment received earlier with anti-PD-1, anti-PD-L1 or anti-CTLA-4 agents was allowed, and over 30% had some. Findings and caveats of the study: Some patients without response likewise showed low normalized clonal expansion. The study did not work out the antigen specificity of the expanded peripheral T cells.

Germline-derived CDR1 and CDR2 are SGHRS and YFSETQ. CDR3 size: 14 residues. The germline V and J ends were trimmed by 2 bases and 1 base, with 9 bases remaining between them. Clones were sequenced by immunoSEQ multiplex PCR, and TCRdb holds only the in-frame ones, with some missing. This sample has roughly 50,000 clones; approximately 80% occur once, and the top ten carry about 3.8%. The starting material was CD4+ or CD8+ T cells sorted from blood, obtained in a trial of the OX40 agonist ivuxolimab. This sequence was found in an adult with an advanced solid tumor such as melanoma, head and neck, liver or kidney cancer. The chain couples TRBV5-1 to TRBJ2-5; a weak D match, TRBD2 (6 bases). This CDR3 is CASSFSLAQETQYF. The CDR3 region has the DNA TGCGCCAGCAGCTTTTCACTAGCCCAAGAGACCCAGTACTTC. The entire variable domain, with the rest obtained from reference TRBV5-1 and TRBJ2-5, is as follows: KAGVTQTPRYLIKTRGQQVTLSCSPISGHRSVSWYQQTPGQGLQFLFEYFSETQRNKGNFPGRFSGRQFSNSRSEMNVSTLELGDSALYLCASSFSLAQETQYFGPGTRLLVL.